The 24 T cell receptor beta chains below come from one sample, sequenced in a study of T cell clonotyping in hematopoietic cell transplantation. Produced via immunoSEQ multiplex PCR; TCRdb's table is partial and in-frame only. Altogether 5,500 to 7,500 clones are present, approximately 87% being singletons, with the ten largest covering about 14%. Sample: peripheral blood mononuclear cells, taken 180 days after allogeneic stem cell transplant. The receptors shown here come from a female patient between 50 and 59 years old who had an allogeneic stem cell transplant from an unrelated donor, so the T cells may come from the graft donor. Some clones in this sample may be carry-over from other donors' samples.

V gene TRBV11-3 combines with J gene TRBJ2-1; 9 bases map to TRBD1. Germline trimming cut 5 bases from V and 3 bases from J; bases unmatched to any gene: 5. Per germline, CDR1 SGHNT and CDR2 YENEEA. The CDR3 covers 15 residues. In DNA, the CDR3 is TGTGCCAGCAGCGTACAGGGGGCCGGCTACAATGAGCAGTTCTTC. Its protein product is CASSVQGAGYNEQFF.

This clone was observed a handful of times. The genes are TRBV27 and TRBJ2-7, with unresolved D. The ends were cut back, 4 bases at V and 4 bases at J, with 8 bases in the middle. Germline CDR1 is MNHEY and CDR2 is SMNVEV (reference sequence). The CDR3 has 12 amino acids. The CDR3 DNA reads TGTGCCAGCAGTTCGGTAGGGTACGAGCAGTACTTC. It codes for CASSSVGYEQYF.

The CDR3 protein is CASTPIPRGSEAFF. In DNA form, the CDR3 reads TGTGCCAGCACCCCCATCCCCAGGGGATCTGAAGCTTTCTTT. V gene TRBV28 combines with J gene TRBJ1-1; perhaps TRBD1 as D (6 bases). The CDR3 totals 14 residues. Germline V lookup: CDR1 MDHEN, CDR2 SYDVKM. The ends were cut back, 7 bases at V and 6 bases at J, with 18 bases in the middle.

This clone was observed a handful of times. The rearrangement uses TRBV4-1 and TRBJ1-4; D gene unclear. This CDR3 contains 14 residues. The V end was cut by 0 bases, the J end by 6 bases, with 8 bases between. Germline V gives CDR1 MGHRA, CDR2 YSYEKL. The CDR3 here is CASSQEGSYEKLFF. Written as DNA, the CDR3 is TGCGCCAGCAGCCAAGAGGGCAGTTATGAAAAACTGTTTTTT.

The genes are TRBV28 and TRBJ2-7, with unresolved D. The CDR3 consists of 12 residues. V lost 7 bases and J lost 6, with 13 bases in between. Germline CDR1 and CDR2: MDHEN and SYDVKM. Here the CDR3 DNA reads TGTGCCAGCATGTTTAGGGATGGCGAGCAGTACTTC. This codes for CASMFRDGEQYF.

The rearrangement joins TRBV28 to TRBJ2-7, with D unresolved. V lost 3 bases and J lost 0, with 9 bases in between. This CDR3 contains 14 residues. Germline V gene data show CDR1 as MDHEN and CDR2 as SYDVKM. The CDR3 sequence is CASSFGLNSYEQYF. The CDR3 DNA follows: TGTGCCAGCAGTTTCGGGTTAAACTCCTACGAGCAGTACTTC.

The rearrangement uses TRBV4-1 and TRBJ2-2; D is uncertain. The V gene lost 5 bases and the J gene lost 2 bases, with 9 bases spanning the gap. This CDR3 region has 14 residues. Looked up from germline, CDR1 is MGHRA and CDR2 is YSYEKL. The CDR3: CASSYNLNTGELFF. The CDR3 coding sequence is TGCGCCAGCAGCTATAACCTAAACACCGGGGAGCTGTTTTTT.

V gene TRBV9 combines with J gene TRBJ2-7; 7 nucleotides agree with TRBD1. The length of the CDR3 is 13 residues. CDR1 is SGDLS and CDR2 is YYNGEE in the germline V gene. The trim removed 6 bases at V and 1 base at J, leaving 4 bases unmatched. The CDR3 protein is CASNRDSSYEQYF. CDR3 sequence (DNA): TGTGCCAGCAACCGGGACAGTTCCTACGAGCAGTACTTC.

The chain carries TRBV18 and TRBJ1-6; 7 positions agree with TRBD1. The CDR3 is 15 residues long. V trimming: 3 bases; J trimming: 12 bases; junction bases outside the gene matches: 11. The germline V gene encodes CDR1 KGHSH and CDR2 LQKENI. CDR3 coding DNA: TGTGCCAGCTCACCCTCGGACAGGTCGGTGCTACCCCTCCACTTT. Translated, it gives CASSPSDRSVLPLHF.

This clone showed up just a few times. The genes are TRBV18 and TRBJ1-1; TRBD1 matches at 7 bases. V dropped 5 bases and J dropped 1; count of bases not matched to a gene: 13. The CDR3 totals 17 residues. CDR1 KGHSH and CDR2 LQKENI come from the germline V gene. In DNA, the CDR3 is TGTGCCAGCTCAACCTCCAGGGGGGCGACTCAGAACACTGAAGCTTTCTTT. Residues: CASSTSRGATQNTEAFF.

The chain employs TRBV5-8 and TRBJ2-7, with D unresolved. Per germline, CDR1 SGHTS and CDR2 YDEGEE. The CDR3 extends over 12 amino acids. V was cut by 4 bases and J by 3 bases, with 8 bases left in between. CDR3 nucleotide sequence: TGTGCCAGCAGCCGAATCCTCTACGAGCAGTACTTC. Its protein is CASSRILYEQYF.

The chain's CDR3 is CSVVRTGDLGGAFF. CDR3 in DNA: TGCAGCGTTGTTAGGACAGGGGATCTCGGGGGAGCTTTCTTT. The rearrangement links TRBV29-1 to TRBJ1-1; 9 bases align to TRBD1. With 4 bases clipped from V and 10 bases from J, the junction kept 13 bases outside the gene matches. CDR3 length: 14 amino acids. The V gene's germline CDR1 is SQVTM and CDR2 ANQGSEA.

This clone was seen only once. Here the CDR3 DNA reads TGTGCCAGCAGCCATCGCAGGGGGGAATTGGATGGCTACACCTTC. As protein: CASSHRRGELDGYTF. The J gene is TRBJ1-2, the V gene TRBV5-4, with 7 bases identical to TRBD1. CDR1 and CDR2 from the germline V gene are SGHNT and YYREEE (reference sequence). There are 15 residues in the CDR3. The V gene end was trimmed by 4 bases and the J gene end by 6 bases; junction bases not matched to a gene: 12.

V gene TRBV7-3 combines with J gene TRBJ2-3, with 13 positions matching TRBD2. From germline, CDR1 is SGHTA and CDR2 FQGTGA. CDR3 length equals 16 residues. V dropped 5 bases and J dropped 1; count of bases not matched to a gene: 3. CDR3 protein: CASSPTSGGGTDTQYF. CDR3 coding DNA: TGTGCCAGCAGCCCCACTAGCGGGGGGGGCACAGATACGCAGTATTTT.

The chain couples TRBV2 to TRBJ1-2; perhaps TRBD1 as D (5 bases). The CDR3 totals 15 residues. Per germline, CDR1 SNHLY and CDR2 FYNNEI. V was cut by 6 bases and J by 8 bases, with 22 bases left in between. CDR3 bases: TGTGCCAGCAGCCAACTCATGGACACAATATTCGGCTACACCTTC. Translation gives CASSQLMDTIFGYTF.

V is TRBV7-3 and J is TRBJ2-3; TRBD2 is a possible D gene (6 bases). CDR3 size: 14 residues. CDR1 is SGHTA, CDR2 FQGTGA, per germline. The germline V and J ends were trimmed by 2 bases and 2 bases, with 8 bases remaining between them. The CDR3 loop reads CASSLRGTTDTQYF. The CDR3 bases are TGTGCCAGCAGCTTACGGGGGACCACAGATACGCAGTATTTT.

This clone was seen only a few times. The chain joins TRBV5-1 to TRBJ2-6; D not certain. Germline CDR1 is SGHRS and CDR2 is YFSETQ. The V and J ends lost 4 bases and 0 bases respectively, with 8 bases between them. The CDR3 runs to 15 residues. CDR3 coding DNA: TGCGCCAGCAGCCTGGGGAACTCTGGGGCCAACGTCCTGACTTTC. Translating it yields CASSLGNSGANVLTF.

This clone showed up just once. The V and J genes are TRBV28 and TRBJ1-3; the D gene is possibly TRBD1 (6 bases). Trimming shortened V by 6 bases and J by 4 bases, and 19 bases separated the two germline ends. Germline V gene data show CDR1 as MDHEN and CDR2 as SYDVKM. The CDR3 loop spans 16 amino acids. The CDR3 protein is CASSSGGGDNGNTIYF. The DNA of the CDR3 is TGTGCCAGCAGCTCGGGGGGGGGCGACAACGGAAACACCATATATTTT.

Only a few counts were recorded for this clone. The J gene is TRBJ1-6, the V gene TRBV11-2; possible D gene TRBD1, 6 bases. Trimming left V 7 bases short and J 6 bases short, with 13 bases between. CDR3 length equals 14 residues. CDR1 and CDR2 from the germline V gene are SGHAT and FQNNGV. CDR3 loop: CASNRQVVNSPLHF. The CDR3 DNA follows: TGTGCCAGCAACCGACAGGTCGTTAATTCACCCCTCCACTTT.

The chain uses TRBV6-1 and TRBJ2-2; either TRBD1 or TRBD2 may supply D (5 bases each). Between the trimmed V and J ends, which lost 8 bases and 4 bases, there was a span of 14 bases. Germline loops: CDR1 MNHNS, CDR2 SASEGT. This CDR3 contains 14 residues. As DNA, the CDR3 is TGTGCCAGCCAGCTAGGGACGTCCACCGGGGAGCTGTTTTTT. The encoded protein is CASQLGTSTGELFF.

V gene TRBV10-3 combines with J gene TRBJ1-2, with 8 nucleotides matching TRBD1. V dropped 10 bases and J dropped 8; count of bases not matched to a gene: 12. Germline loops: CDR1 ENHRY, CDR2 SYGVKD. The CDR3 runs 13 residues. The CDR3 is CATLGTGSLGYTF. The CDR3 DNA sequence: TGTGCCACCCTTGGGACAGGTTCTCTAGGCTACACCTTC.

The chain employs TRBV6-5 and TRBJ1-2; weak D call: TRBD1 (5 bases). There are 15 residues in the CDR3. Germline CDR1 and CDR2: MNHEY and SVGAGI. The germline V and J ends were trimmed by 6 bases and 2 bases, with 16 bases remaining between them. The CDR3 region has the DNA TGTGCCAGCAGCCCTTCCCGGGGGGTCAACTATGGCTACACCTTC. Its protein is CASSPSRGVNYGYTF.

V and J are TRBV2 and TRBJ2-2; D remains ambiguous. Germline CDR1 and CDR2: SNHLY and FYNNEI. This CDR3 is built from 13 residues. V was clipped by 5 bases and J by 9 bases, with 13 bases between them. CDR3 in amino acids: CASSPSLGRELFF. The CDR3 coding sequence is TGTGCCAGCAGTCCCTCCCTTGGTCGGGAGCTGTTTTTT.

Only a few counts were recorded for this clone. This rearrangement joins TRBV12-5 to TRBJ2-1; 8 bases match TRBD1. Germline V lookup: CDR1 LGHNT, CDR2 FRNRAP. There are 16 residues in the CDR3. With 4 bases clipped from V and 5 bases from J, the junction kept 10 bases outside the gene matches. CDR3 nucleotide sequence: TGTGCTAGTGGTTCAAGTTGGACAGGGCCTCACAATGAGCAGTTCTTC. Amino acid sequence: CASGSSWTGPHNEQFF.